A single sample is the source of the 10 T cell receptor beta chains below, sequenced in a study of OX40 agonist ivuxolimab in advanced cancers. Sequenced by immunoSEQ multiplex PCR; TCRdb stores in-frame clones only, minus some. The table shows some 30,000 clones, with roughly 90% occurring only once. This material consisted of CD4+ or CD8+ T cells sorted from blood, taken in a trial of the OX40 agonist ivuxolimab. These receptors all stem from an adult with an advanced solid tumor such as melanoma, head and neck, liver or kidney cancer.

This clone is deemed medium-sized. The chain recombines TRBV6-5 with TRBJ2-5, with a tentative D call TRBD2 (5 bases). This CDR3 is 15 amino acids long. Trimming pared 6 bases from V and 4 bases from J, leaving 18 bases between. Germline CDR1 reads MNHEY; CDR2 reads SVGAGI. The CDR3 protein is CASRHLRGSGETQYF. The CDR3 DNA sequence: TGTGCCAGCAGACACCTCCGGGGATCGGGAGAGACCCAGTACTTC.

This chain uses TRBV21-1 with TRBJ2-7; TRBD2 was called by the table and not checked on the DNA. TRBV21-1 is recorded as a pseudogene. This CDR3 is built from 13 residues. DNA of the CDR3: TGTGCCAGCAGCAAAGTTCCCGTCTACGAGCAGTACTTC. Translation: CASSKVPVYEQYF.

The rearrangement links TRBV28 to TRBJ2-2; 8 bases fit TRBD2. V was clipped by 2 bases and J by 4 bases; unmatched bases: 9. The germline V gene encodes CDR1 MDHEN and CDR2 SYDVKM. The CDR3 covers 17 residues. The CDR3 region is CASSLVWVAGITGELFF. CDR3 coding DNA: TGTGCCAGCAGTTTAGTATGGGTAGCGGGAATCACCGGGGAGCTGTTTTTT.

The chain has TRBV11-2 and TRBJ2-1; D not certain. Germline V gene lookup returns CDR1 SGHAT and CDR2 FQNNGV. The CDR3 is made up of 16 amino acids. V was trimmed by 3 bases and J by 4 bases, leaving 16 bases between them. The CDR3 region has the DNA TGTGCCAGCAGCTTCCACCTTGCGGCCGCATACAATGAGCAGTTCTTC. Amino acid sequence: CASSFHLAAAYNEQFF.

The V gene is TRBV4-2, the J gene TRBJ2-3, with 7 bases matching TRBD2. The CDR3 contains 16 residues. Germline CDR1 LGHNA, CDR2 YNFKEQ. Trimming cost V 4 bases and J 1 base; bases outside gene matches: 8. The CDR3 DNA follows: TGTGCCAGCAGCCTAAACGGACTAGGCCGCACAGATACGCAGTATTTT. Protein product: CASSLNGLGRTDTQYF.

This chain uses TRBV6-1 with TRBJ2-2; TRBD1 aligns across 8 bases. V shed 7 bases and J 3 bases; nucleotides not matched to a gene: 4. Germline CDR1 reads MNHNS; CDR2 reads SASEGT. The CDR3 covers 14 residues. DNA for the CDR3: TGTGCCAGCAATGACAGGGGAGACACCGGGGAGCTGTTTTTT. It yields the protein CASNDRGDTGELFF.

Here the CDR3 DNA reads TGTGCCAGCAGCTTAGAAGGGGACAATGAGCAGTTCTTC. Translation: CASSLEGDNEQFF. The chain combines TRBV7-2 with TRBJ2-1; D is possibly TRBD1 (5 bases). This CDR3 region has 13 residues. V lost 1 base to trimming and J lost 5 bases, with 6 bases between them. Germline V gene sequence: CDR1 SGHTA, CDR2 FQGNSA.

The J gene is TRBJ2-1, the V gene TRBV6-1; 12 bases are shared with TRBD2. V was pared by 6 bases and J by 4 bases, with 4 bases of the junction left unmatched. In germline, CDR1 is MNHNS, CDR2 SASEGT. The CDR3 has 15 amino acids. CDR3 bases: TGTGCCAGCAGAGTCGGGACTAGCGGGTACAATGAGCAGTTCTTC. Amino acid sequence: CASRVGTSGYNEQFF.

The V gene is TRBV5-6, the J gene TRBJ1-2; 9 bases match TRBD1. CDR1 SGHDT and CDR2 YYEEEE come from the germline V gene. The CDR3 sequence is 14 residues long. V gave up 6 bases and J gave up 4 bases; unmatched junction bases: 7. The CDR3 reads CASMYGTGIYGYTF. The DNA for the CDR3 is TGTGCCAGCATGTATGGGACAGGGATCTATGGCTACACCTTC. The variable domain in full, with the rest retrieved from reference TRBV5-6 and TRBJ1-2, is DAGVTQSPTHLIKTRGQQVTLRCSPKSGHDTVSWYQQALGQGPQFIFQYYEEEERQRGNFPDRFSGHQFPNYSSELNVNALLLGDSALYLCASMYGTGIYGYTFGSGTRLTVV.

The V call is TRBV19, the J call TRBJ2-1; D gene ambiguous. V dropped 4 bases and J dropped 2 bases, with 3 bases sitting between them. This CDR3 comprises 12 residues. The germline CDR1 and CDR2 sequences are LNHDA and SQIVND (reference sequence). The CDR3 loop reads CASSTPYNEQFF. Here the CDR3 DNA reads TGTGCCAGTAGTACGCCCTACAATGAGCAGTTCTTC.